This T cell receptor beta chain appears in the sequencing data of a study of long-term antiretroviral therapy in people with HIV. immunoSEQ v3.0 was run at survey level. Only in-frame clones appear in the TCRdb table, and some are missing; sequencing was by immunoSEQ multiplex PCR. Counted here are 23,000 or so clones, under 85% occurring once; the ten biggest clones make up over 8.5%. Germline V gives CDR1 MNHEY, CDR2 SMNVEV (reference sequence). CDR3 length: 17 residues. V shed 8 bases, J shed 1 base, and the junction held 9 bases outside the gene matches. Sequenced here: unsorted PBMCs, sampled 2.1 years after starting antiretroviral therapy. This TCR derives from a man aged 25-40 years with HIV. V usage is TRBV27 and J usage is TRBJ2-5; TRBD2 matches at 14 bases. The CDR3 sequence is CASQLWTSGRFQETQYF. The CDR3 nucleotides read TGTGCCAGCCAACTTTGGACTAGCGGGAGGTTCCAAGAGACCCAGTACTTC.